The clone carrying this T cell receptor (beta chain) was seen many times. The antigen is undetermined. This sample was included in a study of T cells in Graves' hyperthyroidism and ophthalmopathy. Overall study results and limits: By a 13 V-J model, ophthalmopathy was set apart from stable hyperthyroidism.

The patients, who ranged from 18 to 65 in age, presented with newly diagnosed hyperthyroidism lasting under 2 months. What was amplified from RNA transcripts were TCR beta CDR3 regions. First-round RT-PCR targeting the TCR CDR3 was performed with the HTBI primer set. TCRdb re-called the multiplex PCR reads with MiXCR, one entry per CDR3 protein. The sample shows about 420,000 distinct CDR3 sequences, roughly an eighth of them seen only once. The receptor was isolated from a woman under 30 with Graves' hyperthyroidism. Sequences were obtained from blood.

The CDR3 sequence is CSARGGVSSTEAFF. Here the CDR3 DNA reads TGCAGTGCTAGAGGGGGGGTGAGTAGCACTGAAGCTTTCTTT. J is TRBJ1-1 and V is TRBV20-1, with a weak D call TRBD1 (5 bases). With 1 base removed from V and 4 bases from J, the gap between germline ends came to 13 bases. Germline assignment: CDR1 DFQATT and CDR2 SNEGSKA (reference sequence). The CDR3 contains 14 residues.